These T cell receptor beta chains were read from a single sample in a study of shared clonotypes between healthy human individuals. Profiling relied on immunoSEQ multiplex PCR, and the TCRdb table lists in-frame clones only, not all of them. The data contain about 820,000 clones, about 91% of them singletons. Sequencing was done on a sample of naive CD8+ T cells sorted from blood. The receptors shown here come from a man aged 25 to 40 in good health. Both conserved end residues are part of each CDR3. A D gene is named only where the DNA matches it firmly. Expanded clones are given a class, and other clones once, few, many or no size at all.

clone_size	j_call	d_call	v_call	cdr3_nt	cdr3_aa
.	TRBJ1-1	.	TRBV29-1	TGCAGCGTTGACATTACGGGACGGATTGAAGCTTTCTTT	CSVDITGRIEAFF
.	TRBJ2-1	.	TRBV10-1	TGCGCCAGCAGTGACAGGGACGCACCCCCTGAGCAGTTCTTC	CASSDRDAPPEQFF
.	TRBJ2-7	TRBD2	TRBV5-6	TGTGCCAGCAGCTTGGGCGGGAGAGGTGGGTACGAGCAGTACTTC	CASSLGGRGGYEQYF
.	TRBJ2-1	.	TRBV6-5	TGTGCCAGCAGTTACTCGAGTAGTAATGAGCAGTTCTTC	CASSYSSSNEQFF
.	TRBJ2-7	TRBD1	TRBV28	TGTGCCAGCAGGTTAGCACAGGGGTGGCCCTACGAGCAGTACTTC	CASRLAQGWPYEQYF
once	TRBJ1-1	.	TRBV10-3	TGTGCCATCAGTGAGTCGTACGGGGGCTTGAACACTGAAGCTTTCTTT	CAISESYGGLNTEAFF
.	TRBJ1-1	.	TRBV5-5	TGTGCCAGCAGCTTGGAGGTAGGGGACACTGAAGCTTTCTTT	CASSLEVGDTEAFF
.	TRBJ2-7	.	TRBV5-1	TGCGCCAGCAGTCCCCTAGGCGGGATGGACTACGAGCAGTACTTC	CASSPLGGMDYEQYF
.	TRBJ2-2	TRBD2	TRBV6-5	TGTGCCACTTCAACTAGCGGTTACACCGGGGAGCTGTTTTTT	CATSTSGYTGELFF
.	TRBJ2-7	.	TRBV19	TGTGCCAGTAGTGTGACAGTCACCTACGAGCAGTACTTC	CASSVTVTYEQYF
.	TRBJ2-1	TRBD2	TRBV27	TGTGCCAGCAGTTTAGGGTTAGCGGGAGGGCCCCACTACAATGAGCAGTTCTTC	CASSLGLAGGPHYNEQFF
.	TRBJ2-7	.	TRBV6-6	TGTGCCAGCAGCTTAGGCGTATCCTACGAGCAGTACTTC	CASSLGVSYEQYF
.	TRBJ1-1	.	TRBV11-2	TGTGCCAGCAGCTTAGAGGGGGAATCGAACACTGAAGCTTTCTTT	CASSLEGESNTEAFF
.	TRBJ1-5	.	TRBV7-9	TGTGCCAGCAGCTTATCAGAGAGCAATCAGCCCCAGCATTTT	CASSLSESNQPQHF
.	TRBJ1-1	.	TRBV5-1	TGCGCCACGGCGTCGGGGGTTGGTACTGAAGCTTTCTTT	CATASGVGTEAFF
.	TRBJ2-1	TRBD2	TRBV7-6	TGTGCCAGCAGCTATCGGCCGGGACTAGCTCGAAATGAGCAGTTCTTC	CASSYRPGLARNEQFF
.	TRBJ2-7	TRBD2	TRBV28	TGTGCCAGCAGACGCGGAAGGACTAGCGGGAGGGGCCACGAGCAGTACTTC	CASRRGRTSGRGHEQYF
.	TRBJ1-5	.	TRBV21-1	TGTGCCAGCAGCAAAGCGTGTAGGGGCAATCAGCCCCAGCATTTT	CASSKACRGNQPQHF
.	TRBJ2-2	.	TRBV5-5	TGTGCCAGCAGCTTAGGATGGAACACCGGGGAGCTGTTTTTT	CASSLGWNTGELFF
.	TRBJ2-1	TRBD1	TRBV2	TGTGCCAACGAGGGGACAGCGAACAATGAGCAGTTCTTC	CANEGTANNEQFF
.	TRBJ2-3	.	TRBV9	TGTGCCAGCAGCGTAGGGGGCACAGATACGCAGTATTTT	CASSVGGTDTQYF
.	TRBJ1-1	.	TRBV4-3	TGCGCCAGCAGCCCAGCTACCATCCCCAGTTCGGACCAAATGAACACTGAAGCTTTCTTT	CASSPATIPSSDQMNTEAFF
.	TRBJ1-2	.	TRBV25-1	TGTGCCAGCAGTGATGCCGTCAGTAACTATGGCTACACCTTC	CASSDAVSNYGYTF
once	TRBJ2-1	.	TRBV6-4	TGTGCCAGCAGTGCCGGCTGGGGGGTCTCCTACAATGAGCAGTTCTTC	CASSAGWGVSYNEQFF
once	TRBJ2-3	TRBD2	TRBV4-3	TGCGCCAGCAGCCAAGATCTGACTAGCGGGAGACCAGATACGCAGTATTTT	CASSQDLTSGRPDTQYF
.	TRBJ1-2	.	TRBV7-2	TGTGCCAGCAGCGGTTTAGCAGGACCCTATGGCTACACCTTC	CASSGLAGPYGYTF
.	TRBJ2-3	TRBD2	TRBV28	TGTGCCAGCACTACCGGGACTAGCGGGAGGGATACGCAGTATTTT	CASTTGTSGRDTQYF
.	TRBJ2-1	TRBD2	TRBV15	TGTGCCACCAGCAGAGATGGTACACTAGCGGCTGGGGAGCAGTTCTTC	CATSRDGTLAAGEQFF
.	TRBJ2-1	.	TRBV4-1	TGCGCCAGCAGCCAAGTTGACACCGCTCACAATGAGCAGTTCTTC	CASSQVDTAHNEQFF
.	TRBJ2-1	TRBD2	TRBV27	TGTGCCAGCAGCCTGGGACTACCCCCCGATGAGCAGTTCTTC	CASSLGLPPDEQFF
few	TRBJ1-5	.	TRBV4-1	TGCGCCAGCAGCCATGGTGTCGGCAATCAGCCCCAGCATTTT	CASSHGVGNQPQHF
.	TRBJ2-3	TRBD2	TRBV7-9	TGTGCCAGCAGCTCCACTAGCGTGTACACAGATACGCAGTATTTT	CASSSTSVYTDTQYF
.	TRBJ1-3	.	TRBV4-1	TGCGCCAGCAGCCTGCCGACTAGCTCTGGAAACACCATATATTTT	CASSLPTSSGNTIYF
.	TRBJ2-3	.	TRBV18	TGTGCCAGCTCTGGGGCCGGGGACACAGATACGCAGTATTTT	CASSGAGDTDTQYF
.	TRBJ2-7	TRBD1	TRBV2	TGTGCCAGCATCGTCTCCGGACAGGGTGGGTCCTACGAGCAGTACTTC	CASIVSGQGGSYEQYF
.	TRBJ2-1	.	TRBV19	TGTGCCAGTAGTATTCCCGGAATCAATGAGCAGTTCTTC	CASSIPGINEQFF
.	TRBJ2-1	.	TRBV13	TGTGCCAGCAGCTCGGGACGTTTCGGGCGGGGTGAGCAGTTCTTC	CASSSGRFGRGEQFF
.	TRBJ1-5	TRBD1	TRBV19	TGTGCCAGTAGTATATCAGGGGGGCAGCCCCAGCATTTT	CASSISGGQPQHF
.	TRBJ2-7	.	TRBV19	TGTGCCAGTAGTATAGATCGAGCGGCGGCAGACTACGAGCAGTACTTC	CASSIDRAAADYEQYF
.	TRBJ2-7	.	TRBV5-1	TGCGCCAGCAGCTTGCGGAGCTCCTACGAGCAGTACTTC	CASSLRSSYEQYF
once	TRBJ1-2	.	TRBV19	TGTGCCACCTCAACTTCGGATGCTACTAACTATGGCTACACCTTC	CATSTSDATNYGYTF
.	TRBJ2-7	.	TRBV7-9	TGTGCCAGCAGTTATTACCCGGGGAGTGGTGTCGACGAGCAGTACTTC	CASSYYPGSGVDEQYF
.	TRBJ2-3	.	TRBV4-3	TGCGCCAGCAGCCAAGTTTGGGGGAAGGGGGATACGCAGTATTTT	CASSQVWGKGDTQYF
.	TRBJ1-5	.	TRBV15	TGTGCCACCAGCATAGGAAAGGGTACTCAGCCCCAGCATTTT	CATSIGKGTQPQHF
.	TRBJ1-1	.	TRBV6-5	TGTGCCAGCAGTTACATCAACAAAGTGCGCACTGAAGCTTTCTTT	CASSYINKVRTEAFF
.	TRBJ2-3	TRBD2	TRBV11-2	TGTGCCAGCAGCTTGGGGCTAGCGGGAGTAACAGATACGCAGTATTTT	CASSLGLAGVTDTQYF
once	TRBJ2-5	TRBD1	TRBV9	TGTGCCAGCAGCTCCAGGACAGGGATTGAAGAGACCCAGTACTTC	CASSSRTGIEETQYF
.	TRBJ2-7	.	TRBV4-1	TGCGCCAGCAGCCAAGGGGGTGGCGAGCAGTACTTC	CASSQGGGEQYF
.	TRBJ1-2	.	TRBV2	TGTGCCAGCAGTGAAAGGGAGGCAGCGAACTATGGCTACACCTTC	CASSEREAANYGYTF
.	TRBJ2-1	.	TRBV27	TGTGCCAGCAGTACGGCAGAGAGCTACAATGAGCAGTTCTTC	CASSTAESYNEQFF
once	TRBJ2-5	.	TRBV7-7	TGTGCTAGCAGCCGGAGAGGATTGGGCGAGACCCAGTACTTC	CASSRRGLGETQYF
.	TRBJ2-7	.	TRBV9	TGTGCCAGCAGCGTAGGGGGCGGAGATAGCTACGAGCAGTACTTC	CASSVGGGDSYEQYF
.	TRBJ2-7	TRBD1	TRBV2	TGTGCCAGCAGTGAAGTTAAGACAGGGGCCTACGAGCAGTACTTC	CASSEVKTGAYEQYF
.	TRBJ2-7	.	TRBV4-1	TGCGCCAGCAGCCAAGAGGCTGGGGCCTCCTACGAGCAGTACTTC	CASSQEAGASYEQYF
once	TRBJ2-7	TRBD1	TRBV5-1	TGCGCCAGCAGCCTGCGGAAGGACAGGGTTCACGAGCAGTACTTC	CASSLRKDRVHEQYF
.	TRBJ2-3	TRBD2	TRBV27	TGTGCCAGCAGTTATCCCGTCAGCGGGAAGCGGACAGATACGCAGTATTTT	CASSYPVSGKRTDTQYF
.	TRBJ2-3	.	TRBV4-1	TGCGCCAGCAGCCAAGATCCCTTGGGGGATACGCAGTATTTT	CASSQDPLGDTQYF
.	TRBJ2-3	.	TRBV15	TGTGCCACCAGCACTGGGCGGGGACCCAGGGGGGCAGATACGCAGTATTTT	CATSTGRGPRGADTQYF
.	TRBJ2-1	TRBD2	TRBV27	TGTGCCAGCAGTTTAGCGGGAGGGCCTGTCCACAATGAGCAGTTCTTC	CASSLAGGPVHNEQFF